This T cell receptor (beta chain) was found in a study of cytomegalovirus exposure and HLA in healthy donors. Points from the study as a whole: Investigators reported 150 to 200 TCR beta chains as tied to cytomegalovirus.

The data were produced by immunoSEQ multiplex PCR, yet TCRdb's version contains in-frame clones alone and is incomplete. The sample consists of roughly 59,000 clones, 80% to 95% of them appearing once. About this clone: Its antigen is still unknown.

Deletions cut 3 bases from V and 3 bases from J, with 10 bases between. The CDR3 spans 13 residues. Germline loops: CDR1 SGDLS, CDR2 YYNGEE. This rearrangement joins TRBV9 to TRBJ2-7; D is ambiguous. Sequencing used PBMCs. The TCR sequence derives from a man between 18 and 35 years old in good health and CMV-seropositive. The CDR3: CASSASPDYEQYF. The CDR3 DNA reads as TGTGCCAGCAGCGCCAGTCCTGACTACGAGCAGTACTTC.